A single sample gave rise to the 14 T cell receptor beta chains below, sequenced in a study of blood T cell repertoires in COVID-19. TCRdb's copy holds only in-frame clones and misses some; the assay was immunoSEQ multiplex PCR. The sample contains 80,000 to 100,000 clones, 80% to 90% of which appear only once. What was sequenced was peripheral blood. The receptors come from a human donor in a cohort sampled during active COVID-19.

This clone was recorded a few times. This CDR3 is also generated by other DNA sequences in the sample. The rearrangement links TRBV28 to TRBJ2-2, with TRBD1 matching over 7 bases. This CDR3 is 16 amino acids long. V lost 1 base and J lost 0; bases outside the gene matches: 2. Germline CDR1 MDHEN, CDR2 SYDVKM. Written as DNA, the CDR3 is TGTGCCAGCAGTTTATTAGGGACAGCGAACACCGGGGAGCTGTTTTTT. It translates to CASSLLGTANTGELFF.

This clone has just one count. This chain joins TRBV28 and TRBJ2-3; TRBD2 is a possible D gene (6 bases). Looked up from germline, CDR1 is MDHEN and CDR2 is SYDVKM. V was cut by 3 bases and J by 0 bases, with 10 bases left in between. The CDR3 totals 15 residues. CDR3 nucleotides: TGTGCCAGCAGTTTCGCCCGGGAGAGCACAGATACGCAGTATTTT. As protein: CASSFARESTDTQYF.

The rearrangement uses TRBV28 and TRBJ2-7, with 11 positions matching TRBD1. The CDR3 runs 15 residues. Germline V gene lookup returns CDR1 MDHEN and CDR2 SYDVKM. The V segment lost 6 bases and the J segment 7 bases; nucleotides outside the gene matches: 11. The CDR3 here is CASSPTGQGAREQYF. The CDR3 coding sequence is TGTGCCAGCAGCCCAACAGGACAGGGGGCGAGGGAGCAGTACTTC.

This chain links TRBV4-1 with TRBJ1-1; D may be TRBD1 (5 bases). The ends were cut back, 0 bases at V and 11 bases at J, with 13 bases in the middle. The CDR3 sequence is 13 residues long. Germline CDR1 MGHRA, CDR2 YSYEKL. The DNA for the CDR3 is TGCGCCAGCAGCCAAGATTATAGGGGATTGGCTTTCTTT. Translated, it gives CASSQDYRGLAFF.

V is TRBV6-2 or TRBV6-3 and J is TRBJ1-2; 8 bases agree with TRBD1. CDR3 size: 17 residues. The junction had 12 bases not matched to a gene; V was cut back by 6 bases and J by 0 bases. Germline CDR1 reads MNHEY; CDR2 reads SVGEGT. The CDR3 is CASSRPPGQATNYGYTF. In DNA form, the CDR3 reads TGTGCCAGCAGCCGACCCCCGGGACAGGCAACTAACTATGGCTACACCTTC.

V and J are TRBV7-2 and TRBJ2-6, with D hard to call. CDR1 and CDR2 from the germline V gene are SGHTA and FQGNSA. This CDR3 region has 16 residues. The germline V and J ends were trimmed by 1 base and 2 bases, with 9 bases remaining between them. The CDR3 sequence: CASSLDSMPGANVLTF. CDR3 DNA sequence: TGTGCCAGCAGCTTAGACAGTATGCCTGGGGCCAACGTCCTGACTTTC.

The V gene is TRBV9, the J gene TRBJ2-6; TRBD1 matches 7 bases. The V gene's germline CDR1 is SGDLS and CDR2 YYNGEE. V shed 3 bases, J shed 1 base, and the junction held 4 bases outside the gene matches. The length of the CDR3 is 16 residues. The CDR3 loop is CASSAQGVSGANVLTF. In nucleotides, the CDR3 is TGTGCCAGCAGCGCCCAGGGGGTATCTGGGGCCAACGTCCTGACTTTC.

This chain uses TRBV6-5 with TRBJ2-1; the D gene is possibly TRBD2 (5 bases). The CDR3 length is 14 residues. The ends were cut back, 3 bases at V and 9 bases at J, with 15 bases in the middle. Germline CDR1 MNHEY, CDR2 SVGAGI. This CDR3 is CASSYDGRSGEQFF. The CDR3 DNA is TGTGCCAGCAGTTATGACGGAAGGAGCGGTGAGCAGTTCTTC.

V gene TRBV29-1 combines with J gene TRBJ1-2; a weak D match, TRBD1 (5 bases). V lost 3 bases, J lost 5 bases, and 13 bases lay in between. The CDR3 runs to 13 residues. Germline V CDR1 and CDR2: SQVTM, ANQGSEA. The CDR3 coding sequence is TGCAGCGTTGACGGGGGTCCGGGGTATGGCTACACCTTC. This sequence encodes CSVDGGPGYGYTF.

The genes are TRBV28 and TRBJ2-5; 11 bases agree with TRBD2. Per the germline V gene, CDR1 is MDHEN and CDR2 is SYDVKM. The J segment lost 3 bases and the V segment lost 4 bases, leaving 10 bases of the junction unmatched. The CDR3 sequence is 17 residues long. CDR3 protein: CASSWDGTSGDKETQYF. As DNA, the CDR3 is TGTGCCAGCAGTTGGGACGGGACTAGCGGAGATAAAGAGACCCAGTACTTC.

This clone was observed a few times. V gene TRBV6-2 or TRBV6-3 combines with J gene TRBJ1-5, with D perhaps TRBD1 (6 bases). V was cut by 2 bases and J by 6 bases, with 11 bases left in between. CDR1 is MNHEY, CDR2 SVGEGT, per germline. CDR3 size: 14 residues. The DNA for the CDR3 is TGTGCCAGCAGTTACGTTACAGGGACTCAGCCCCAGCATTTT. It codes for CASSYVTGTQPQHF.

The chain has TRBV19 and TRBJ1-3; 9 nucleotides agree with TRBD1. The CDR3 runs to 18 residues. The V gene end was trimmed by 3 bases and the J gene end by 5 bases; junction bases not matched to a gene: 14. Germline assignment: CDR1 LNHDA and CDR2 SQIVND (reference sequence). The CDR3 DNA reads TGTGCCAGTAGTATCCTGGGACAGGGCATTGAGTCGCGAAACACCATATATTTT. Translation gives CASSILGQGIESRNTIYF.

This clone occurred once. V gene TRBV19 combines with J gene TRBJ2-7, with D perhaps TRBD2 (7 bases). Per the germline V gene, CDR1 is LNHDA and CDR2 is SQIVND (reference sequence). The CDR3 sequence is 15 residues long. V gave up 6 bases and J gave up 2 bases, with 17 bases separating them. Written as DNA, the CDR3 is TGTGCCAGTAGCAAGCAAGCGGGGACAACCTACGAGCAGTACTTC. Translation gives CASSKQAGTTYEQYF.

The chain links TRBV6-5 to TRBJ2-7; perhaps TRBD2 as D (5 bases). This CDR3 has 14 residues. Trimming left V 7 bases short and J 3 bases short, with 16 bases between. Germline CDR1 is MNHEY and CDR2 is SVGAGI. CDR3: CASTLGGGDYEQYF. DNA of the CDR3: TGTGCCAGCACCCTAGGAGGCGGTGACTACGAGCAGTACTTC.